One sample yielded the 28 T cell receptor beta chains listed below, sequenced in a study of T cells in Graves' hyperthyroidism and ophthalmopathy. The CDR3 regions of TCR beta were amplified from RNA transcripts. The HTBI primer set was used in a first-round RT-PCR of the TCR CDR3. One entry per CDR3 protein, called by TCRdb with MiXCR from the multiplex PCR reads. Of fewer than 400,000 distinct CDR3 sequences in the sample, 16% were seen once. Sample: blood. These receptor sequences come from a man aged 30 to 45 with Graves' hyperthyroidism.

This clonotype was counted many times. This rearrangement joins TRBV12-3 or TRBV12-4 to TRBJ2-7; no definite D call. V was trimmed by 3 bases and J by 6 bases, leaving 6 bases between them. The CDR3 loop spans 11 amino acids. The CDR3 region is CASSFYLEQYF. The CDR3 DNA reads as TGTGCCAGCAGTTTTTATCTCGAGCAGTACTTC.

This clonotype was detected many times. J is TRBJ2-7 and V is TRBV5-1; 12 nucleotides line up with TRBD2. Germline lookup yields CDR1 SGHRS and CDR2 YFSETQ. The trim removed 0 bases at V and 2 bases at J, leaving 6 bases unmatched. This CDR3 is 17 amino acids long. CDR3 DNA sequence: TGCGCCAGCAGCTTGGGGACTAGCGGGATATGGGCCTACGAGCAGTACTTC. This codes for CASSLGTSGIWAYEQYF.

The V and J genes are TRBV2 and TRBJ1-5; TRBD1 aligns across 7 bases. The V and J ends lost 5 bases and 6 bases, in that order; junction bases with no gene match: 13. CDR3 length equals 16 residues. Germline CDR1 SNHLY, CDR2 FYNNEI. This CDR3 reads CASSNRDSLLGQPQHF. CDR3 DNA: TGTGCCAGCAGTAACCGGGACAGTCTTTTGGGTCAGCCCCAGCATTTT. Looking up the rest from reference TRBV2 and TRBJ1-5 gives the full variable domain: EPEVTQTPSHQVTQMGQEVILRCVPISNHLYFYWYRQILGQKVEFLVSFYNNEISEKSEIFDDQFSVERPDGSNFTLKIRSTKLEDSAMYFCASSNRDSLLGQPQHFGDGTRLSIL.

This clonotype was seen only a few times. The J gene is TRBJ2-2, the V gene TRBV10-3; D is possibly TRBD1 (6 bases). Per germline, CDR1 ENHRY and CDR2 SYGVKD. CDR3 length: 14 residues. The V end lost 7 bases, the J end lost 3 bases, and 12 bases lay between the germline ends. CDR3 protein: CAITNNRDTGELFF. Here the CDR3 DNA reads TGTGCCATCACCAATAACAGGGACACCGGGGAGCTGTTTTTT.

There are a few counts of this clonotype. The chain is built from TRBV5-6 and TRBJ2-5, with 9 bases aligning to TRBD2. Germline-derived CDR1 and CDR2 are SGHDT and YYEEEE. The CDR3 is 15 amino acids. Trimming cost V 4 bases and J 5 bases; bases outside gene matches: 9. CDR3 sequence reads: CASSSRDSGRETQYF. The DNA of the CDR3 is TGTGCCAGCAGCAGTCGGGACAGCGGGAGGGAGACCCAGTACTTC.

The table lists this clonotype with many counts. The genes are TRBV11-2 and TRBJ1-1; D uncertain. The CDR3 totals 17 residues. The germline V gene has CDR1 SGHAT and CDR2 FQNNGV. V shed 5 bases and J shed 0 bases, with 19 bases lying between them. The CDR3 reads CASSPEEGLIMNTEAFF. CDR3 in DNA: TGTGCCAGCAGCCCTGAGGAAGGACTGATTATGAACACTGAAGCTTTCTTT.

This clonotype was counted many times. The V call is TRBV3-1, the J call TRBJ1-6, with 10 bases matching TRBD1. From germline, CDR1 is LGHDT and CDR2 YNNKEL (reference sequence). This CDR3 is built from 15 residues. J lost 6 bases, V lost 6 bases, and 5 bases had no gene match. The CDR3 DNA reads TGTGCCAGCAGTCTAGGACAGGGGGGTAATTCACCCCTCCACTTT. It is translated as CASSLGQGGNSPLHF.

This clonotype was counted between two and nine times. This chain links TRBV6-1 with TRBJ2-5; maybe TRBD1 (5 bases). Trimming shortened V by 4 bases and J by 7 bases, and 13 bases separated the two germline ends. The CDR3 contains 13 residues. Germline-derived CDR1 and CDR2 are MNHNS and SASEGT. The CDR3 DNA reads as TGTGCCAGCAGTGCAGGGTGGGCAGCGACCCAGTACTTC. Translated, it gives CASSAGWAATQYF.

There are a few counts of this clonotype. The chain uses TRBV6-1 and TRBJ1-4, with D tentatively TRBD1 (6 bases). Germline assignment: CDR1 MNHNS and CDR2 SASEGT. The CDR3 totals 14 residues. Deletions cut 6 bases from V and 4 bases from J, with 12 bases between. The CDR3 loop is CASREDRNNEKLFF. The CDR3 bases are TGTGCCAGCAGGGAGGACAGAAATAATGAAAAACTGTTTTTT.

The table lists this clonotype with many counts. The chain carries TRBV20-1 and TRBJ2-3; D is ambiguous. Germline loops: CDR1 DFQATT, CDR2 SNEGSKA (reference sequence). V was clipped by 3 bases and J by 0 bases, with 7 bases between them. This CDR3 is built from 13 residues. CDR3 sequence reads: CSASGVSTDTQYF. The CDR3 DNA follows: TGCAGTGCTAGTGGTGTTAGCACAGATACGCAGTATTTT.

In its sample, this clonotype was seen a few times. CDR3 sequence: CSARDFPEGGAYEQYF. The CDR3 nucleotides are TGCAGTGCTAGAGATTTCCCAGAAGGGGGGGCCTACGAGCAGTACTTC. The chain employs TRBV20-1 and TRBJ2-7; D is possibly TRBD2 (7 bases). CDR3 length: 16 amino acids. The V end was cut by 0 bases, the J end by 2 bases, with 17 bases between. CDR1 and CDR2 (germline): DFQATT, SNEGSKA (reference sequence).

This clonotype was observed once. A much larger clonotype is one base distant, so this may be a read error. The chain employs TRBV20-1 and TRBJ2-5, with TRBD1 as a possible D gene (5 bases). This CDR3 has 13 amino acids. V was clipped by 2 bases and J by 3 bases, with 10 bases between them. Germline V gives CDR1 DFQATT, CDR2 SNEGSKA (reference sequence). The CDR3 reads CSARQGGKETQYF. In nucleotides, the CDR3 is TGCAGTGCTAGACAGGGCGGAAAAGAGACCCAGTACTTC.

This clonotype was counted between two and nine times. The chain employs TRBV6-2 or TRBV6-3 and TRBJ2-7; 9 nucleotides agree with TRBD2. CDR1 is MNHEY and CDR2 is SVGEGT in the germline V gene. J was trimmed by 4 bases and V by 4 bases; bases with no gene match: 8. This CDR3 region has 15 residues. DNA of the CDR3: TGTGCCAGCAGTTTCGCGAGCGGGAGGAGGTACGAGCAGTACTTC. Encoded protein: CASSFASGRRYEQYF.

The J gene is TRBJ2-2, the V gene TRBV5-1; D is perhaps TRBD2 (6 bases). The germline V and J ends were trimmed by 2 bases and 8 bases, with 16 bases remaining between them. Germline-derived CDR1 and CDR2 are SGHRS and YFSETQ. The CDR3 sequence is 15 residues long. The chain's CDR3 is CASSLGTPSPGELFF. The CDR3 coding sequence is TGCGCCAGCAGCTTAGGGACTCCAAGCCCGGGGGAGCTGTTTTTT.

Many counts were recorded for this clonotype. This chain links TRBV20-1 with TRBJ2-3; perhaps TRBD2 as D (5 bases). Per the germline V gene, CDR1 is DFQATT and CDR2 is SNEGSKA (reference sequence). The CDR3 is made up of 15 amino acids. The ends were cut back, 5 bases at V and 0 bases at J, with 15 bases in the middle. The DNA of the CDR3 is TGCAGTGCTCCTCCCCCGGCTAGCAGCACAGATACGCAGTATTTT. Encoded protein: CSAPPPASSTDTQYF.

This clonotype was recorded a few times. The chain employs TRBV4-1 and TRBJ2-4; D unclear. The CDR3 is 16 amino acids. Germline V gives CDR1 MGHRA, CDR2 YSYEKL. Trimming removed 4 bases from V and 3 bases from J, with 16 bases in between. CDR3 nucleotide sequence: TGCGCCAGCAGCCGGCTGGACGGGCAGGTCAAAAACATTCAGTACTTC. It is translated as CASSRLDGQVKNIQYF.

This clonotype was seen a few times. J is TRBJ2-7 and V is TRBV30; tentative D call: TRBD1 (6 bases). V lost 6 bases and J lost 2, with 11 bases in between. The germline V gene has CDR1 GTSNPN and CDR2 SVGIG (reference sequence). The CDR3 extends over 12 amino acids. CDR3 residues: CACRDTTYEQYF. The DNA for the CDR3 is TGTGCCTGCCGGGACACGACCTACGAGCAGTACTTC.

This clonotype was counted many times. The rearrangement joins TRBV5-1 to TRBJ2-7; TRBD1 aligns across 7 bases. The length of the CDR3 is 15 residues. V shed 0 bases and J 4 bases; nucleotides not matched to a gene: 7. Germline CDR1 reads SGHRS; CDR2 reads YFSETQ. Written as DNA, the CDR3 is TGCGCCAGCAGCTTGGGGGGGACAGATGATTACGAGCAGTACTTC. This gives the protein CASSLGGTDDYEQYF.

This clonotype came up many times. The J gene is TRBJ1-1, the V gene TRBV18; a weak D match, TRBD1 (6 bases). Germline CDR1 is KGHSH and CDR2 is LQKENI. The CDR3 is 13 residues long. The V and J ends lost 5 bases and 5 bases respectively, with 12 bases between them. CDR3 DNA sequence: TGTGCCAGCTCATCAGCAGGGGAAACTGAAGCTTTCTTT. This encodes CASSSAGETEAFF. Supplemented by reference TRBV18 and TRBJ1-1, the full variable domain reads NAGVMQNPRHLVRRRGQEARLRCSPMKGHSHVYWYRQLPEEGLKFMVYLQKENIIDESGMPKERFSAEFPKEGPSILRIQQVVRGDSAAYFCASSSAGETEAFFGQGTRLTVV.

This clonotype occurred many times. The chain links TRBV11-3 to TRBJ2-7; 7 nucleotides line up with TRBD2. CDR1 and CDR2 (germline): SGHNT, YENEEA. The V segment lost 5 bases and the J segment 5 bases; nucleotides outside the gene matches: 12. This CDR3 is 15 amino acids long. The CDR3 protein is CASSLGWGTTHEQYF. The CDR3 DNA sequence: TGTGCCAGCAGCCTAGGCTGGGGGACTACCCACGAGCAGTACTTC.

This clonotype was counted many times. This sequence joins TRBV19 and TRBJ1-1; no firm D call. The length of the CDR3 is 13 residues. CDR1 and CDR2 from the germline V gene are LNHDA and SQIVND (reference sequence). The germline V and J ends were trimmed by 7 bases and 0 bases, with 9 bases remaining between them. In DNA, the CDR3 is TGTGCCAGTATCTCGGGATTGAACACTGAAGCTTTCTTT. It is translated as CASISGLNTEAFF.

This sequence joins TRBV12-3 or TRBV12-4 and TRBJ2-3, with TRBD2 matching over 11 bases. Unmatched junction bases numbered 13, after V lost 5 bases and J lost 6 bases. The CDR3 consists of 17 residues. In DNA form, the CDR3 reads TGTGCCAGCAGTCCCCCGGGAAGTAGCGGGAGGGATGATACGCAGTATTTT. Encoded protein: CASSPPGSSGRDDTQYF.

At least ten counts were recorded for this clonotype. The chain uses TRBV12-3 or TRBV12-4 and TRBJ1-1; 9 nucleotides align to TRBD1. There are 15 residues in the CDR3. The trim removed 6 bases at V and 3 bases at J, leaving 8 bases unmatched. The CDR3 bases are TGTGCCAGCAGCCGGCCCGGACAGGGGTACACTGAAGCTTTCTTT. This encodes CASSRPGQGYTEAFF.

The sample holds many counts of this clonotype. This chain joins TRBV28 and TRBJ2-7; D may correspond to TRBD1 or TRBD2 (5 bases each). Germline assignment: CDR1 MDHEN and CDR2 SYDVKM. The CDR3 sequence is 17 residues long. Trimming removed 6 bases at V and 5 bases at J, with 26 bases between. The CDR3 spells CASSSAGASPATDEQYF. The CDR3 DNA follows: TGTGCCAGCAGCTCCGCCGGGGCTAGCCCGGCTACCGACGAGCAGTACTTC.

This clonotype came up many times. The chain has TRBV2 and TRBJ1-1; the D gene is possibly TRBD1 (6 bases). Trimming removed 7 bases from V and 5 bases from J, with 8 bases in between. Germline lookup yields CDR1 SNHLY and CDR2 FYNNEI. The CDR3 loop spans 11 amino acids. The CDR3 loop is CASNRVTEAFF. CDR3 sequence (DNA): TGTGCCAGCAACAGGGTAACTGAAGCTTTCTTT.

The table lists this clonotype with many counts. The CDR3 loop reads CASSATGLPANEQFF. CDR3 nucleotides: TGTGCCAGCAGCGCGACAGGGTTGCCAGCCAATGAGCAGTTCTTC. The chain employs TRBV9 and TRBJ2-1; 7 bases align to TRBD1. The length of the CDR3 is 15 residues. The V segment lost 3 bases and the J segment 6 bases; nucleotides outside the gene matches: 9. Germline lookup yields CDR1 SGDLS and CDR2 YYNGEE.

This rearrangement joins TRBV20-1 to TRBJ2-3; D may correspond to TRBD1 or TRBD2 (5 bases each). V lost 3 bases and J 1 base, leaving 11 bases between the germline ends. This CDR3 has 14 amino acids. Germline V gene data show CDR1 as DFQATT and CDR2 as SNEGSKA (reference sequence). CDR3 region: CSARDPGRTDTQYF. The CDR3 nucleotides are TGCAGTGCTAGGGACCCGGGGCGCACAGATACGCAGTATTTT.

With regard to this clonotype: It may be a read error: a sequence one base away is much more abundant. The chain combines TRBV12-3 or TRBV12-4 with TRBJ1-5, with D possibly matching TRBD1 (5 bases). CDR3 size: 17 residues. Trimming left V 5 bases short and J 0 bases short, with 17 bases between. CDR3 in DNA: TGTGCCAGCAGTCCGGGGGTCGGCAGGGCTAGCAATCAGCCCCAGCATTTT. Protein: CASSPGVGRASNQPQHF.